Below, 10 T cell receptor beta chains from the same sample are listed, as sequenced in a study of blood T cell repertoires in COVID-19 (dated by TCRdb to the early 2020s). Preparation of the library involved the immunoSEQ multiplex PCR assay. Imported from immuneACCESS, the table was reduced by TCRdb to in-frame sequences with V and J called. These copies leave out some clones; in studies compared against another copy, an unresolved V gene accounts for under half, and the cause of the remainder is not known. The table for this sample lists about 120,000 clones; 85% to 90% of them were counted only once. 3.9% of the sample is in the top ten clones. The sample was peripheral blood. The receptors were sampled from a man between 60 and 75 years old with acute or convalescent COVID-19.

The rearrangement uses TRBV15 and TRBJ2-1; maybe TRBD2 (6 bases). Germline V gene data show CDR1 as LNHNV and CDR2 as YYDKDF (reference sequence). This CDR3 contains 17 residues. Trimming left V 4 bases short and J 0 bases short, with 16 bases between. The CDR3 sequence is CATSNLRRGGSYNEQFF. In DNA, the CDR3 is TGTGCCACCAGCAACCTCCGCCGGGGAGGCTCCTACAATGAGCAGTTCTTC.

J is TRBJ1-3 and V is TRBV11-2, with unresolved D. V lost 2 bases to trimming and J lost 8 bases, with 10 bases between them. Germline-derived CDR1 and CDR2 are SGHAT and FQNNGV. The CDR3 has 13 residues. As DNA, the CDR3 is TGTGCCAGCAGCTTAAACACCGGGGACACCATATATTTT. This codes for CASSLNTGDTIYF.

Concerning this clone: Mismatch with germline at one junction end may stem from a read error. V is TRBV6-5 and J is TRBJ2-7, with TRBD2 identical over 10 bases. The CDR3 spans 15 residues. CDR1 is MNHEY, CDR2 SVGAGI, per germline. Written as DNA, the CDR3 is TGTGCCAGCGCCCGGACTAGCGGAGGTTACTACGAGCAGCACTTC. Translating it yields CASARTSGGYYEQHF.

The rearrangement links TRBV29-1 to TRBJ2-7; D is perhaps TRBD1 (5 bases). Germline V gene lookup returns CDR1 SQVTM and CDR2 ANQGSEA. This CDR3 spans 11 amino acids. The V and J ends lost 4 bases and 3 bases respectively, with 7 bases between them. CDR3: CSVGRDYEQYF. The DNA for the CDR3 is TGCAGCGTTGGCAGGGACTACGAGCAGTACTTC.

CDR3 DNA sequence: TGTGCCAGTAGTAACAAACCTACAGGGCCGGGAGAGACCCAGTACTTC. Residues: CASSNKPTGPGETQYF. The gene calls are TRBV19 and TRBJ2-5, with a possible D match to TRBD1 (6 bases). V was cut by 4 bases and J by 4 bases, with 19 bases left in between. CDR3 length equals 16 residues. In germline, CDR1 is LNHDA, CDR2 SQIVND (reference sequence).

This clone appeared a single time. Other DNA sequences in this sample translate to the same CDR3. The rearrangement joins TRBV7-9 to TRBJ1-2, with a tentative D call TRBD1 (5 bases). The germline CDR1 and CDR2 sequences are SEHNR and FQNEAQ (reference sequence). Trimming took 3 bases from V and 2 from J, leaving 7 bases between them. This CDR3 region has 13 residues. CDR3 sequence (DNA): TGTGCCAGCAGCTTGCCAGGGAACTATGGCTACACCTTC. Translated, it gives CASSLPGNYGYTF.

The chain is built from TRBV15 and TRBJ2-7; 9 bases are a match to TRBD2. This CDR3 is 17 amino acids long. Trimming removed 1 base from V and 3 bases from J; junction bases left unmatched: 10. Germline V gene lookup returns CDR1 LNHNV and CDR2 YYDKDF (reference sequence). The CDR3 protein is CATSRVGLAGKSYEQYF. The CDR3 DNA reads as TGTGCCACCAGCAGAGTAGGTCTAGCGGGAAAAAGCTACGAGCAGTACTTC.

CDR3 in DNA: TGCGCCAGCAGCACAGGGGGAAAAGCCAAAAACATTCAGTACTTC. Its translation: CASSTGGKAKNIQYF. V usage is TRBV5-1 and J usage is TRBJ2-4; TRBD1 matches at 8 bases. This CDR3 has 15 amino acids. Germline values: CDR1 SGHRS, CDR2 YFSETQ. The junction had 3 bases not matched to a gene; V was cut back by 4 bases and J by 0 bases.

V gene TRBV19 combines with J gene TRBJ1-6; D possibly corresponds to TRBD1 (5 bases). Deletions cut 7 bases from V and 7 bases from J, with 17 bases between. Germline CDR1 LNHDA, CDR2 SQIVND (reference sequence). The CDR3 length is 15 residues. The CDR3 coding sequence is TGTGCCAGTACCATAGGGGTCACGGGCAATTCACCCCTCCACTTT. Translation gives CASTIGVTGNSPLHF.

The genes are TRBV5-1 and TRBJ2-1, with TRBD2 matching over 11 bases. In germline, CDR1 is SGHRS, CDR2 YFSETQ. The CDR3 sequence is 17 residues long. Trimming took 1 base from V and 3 from J; bases not matched to a gene: 6. CDR3 bases: TGCGCCAGCAGCTTGACTAGCGGGAGCGGGGTCTACAATGAGCAGTTCTTC. Translation: CASSLTSGSGVYNEQFF. Looking up the rest from reference TRBV5-1 and TRBJ2-1 gives the full variable domain: KAGVTQTPRYLIKTRGQQVTLSCSPISGHRSVSWYQQTPGQGLQFLFEYFSETQRNKGNFPGRFSGRQFSNSRSEMNVSTLELGDSALYLCASSLTSGSGVYNEQFFGPGTRLTVL.